Included here is one T cell receptor beta chain sequence, with context. The antigen is unknown. The V end lost 2 bases, the J end lost 2 bases, and 11 bases lay between the germline ends. Germline V gene data show CDR1 as SGHDT and CDR2 as YYEEEE. This CDR3 comprises 15 residues. The data originate from a study of shared clonotypes between healthy human individuals. Study details: CD4 naive and memory got three plates each, CD8 naive two, CD8 memory one. Whole-study findings and limits: Non-shared clonotypes had lower generation probabilities than clonotypes shared by all four sorted-subset donors. Collection of samples was limited to blood; tissue repertoires likely differ.

Original analysis: Filtering differed because ImmunoSEQ produced junction-only sequences that carried no quality scores. The protocol was immunoSEQ multiplex PCR, while the TCRdb copy is restricted to in-frame clones and leaves out a portion. The DNA was the basis for D and trimming; V, J and clone size are from that table. The sample lists roughly 1 million clones; about 75% were seen once. Sequencing was carried out using memory CD4+ T cells sorted from blood. The subset denotes: CD45RA-negative fraction. The J gene is TRBJ1-3, the V gene TRBV5-6, with D maybe TRBD1 (5 bases). The receptor was isolated from a man aged 18-30 years in good health. The CDR3 spells CASSFTGKAGNTIYF. CDR3 bases: TGTGCCAGCAGCTTTACAGGAAAGGCTGGAAACACCATATATTTT. Based on the CDR3 plus reference TRBV5-6 and TRBJ1-3, the full variable domain is DAGVTQSPTHLIKTRGQQVTLRCSPKSGHDTVSWYQQALGQGPQFIFQYYEEEERQRGNFPDRFSGHQFPNYSSELNVNALLLGDSALYLCASSFTGKAGNTIYFGEGSWLTVV.